Shown below are 2 T cell receptor beta chains from a single sample sequenced in a study of radiation and T cells in renal cell carcinoma. Time point: baseline pretreatment blood. As for treatment: 15 Gy SBRT to primary tumor, nephrectomy 4 weeks later. Sequencing used immunoSEQ multiplex PCR; TCRdb keeps in-frame clones, though not all of them. Found here are 50,000 to 75,000 clones, 78% of them singletons; the top ten hold 7.3%. This specimen was blood, taken from a patient whose treatment included radiotherapy and nephrectomy. All receptors come from a man aged 55-75 years with renal cell carcinoma.

The chain couples TRBV6-1 to TRBJ2-2; D gene unclear. CDR3 length: 14 residues. The V gene's germline CDR1 is MNHNS and CDR2 SASEGT. V was shortened by 7 bases and J by 2 bases, with 11 bases between the two germline ends. CDR3 sequence (DNA): TGTGCCAGCAAGGTACTCCTAAACACCGGGGAGCTGTTTTTT. Amino acids: CASKVLLNTGELFF.

The genes are TRBV30 and TRBJ2-1; D is perhaps TRBD1 (6 bases). V lost 5 bases and J lost 8, with 19 bases in between. The CDR3 spans 14 residues. Per the germline V gene, CDR1 is GTSNPN and CDR2 is SVGIG (reference sequence). The CDR3 loop reads CAWDTGPGQYEQFF. The CDR3 DNA reads TGTGCCTGGGATACCGGACCCGGACAGTATGAGCAGTTCTTC.